Following are 10 T cell receptor beta chains from one sample sequenced in a study of blood T cell repertoires in COVID-19. Profiling relied on immunoSEQ multiplex PCR, and the TCRdb table lists in-frame clones only, not all of them. The table includes tens of thousands of clones, around 70% detected once. The sequencing input was peripheral blood. These receptors came from a woman between 50 and 59 years old with active or convalescent COVID-19.

The chain uses TRBV28 and TRBJ2-7; D is perhaps TRBD1 (5 bases). V gave up 7 bases and J gave up 3 bases, with 16 bases separating them. Germline CDR1 and CDR2: MDHEN and SYDVKM. This CDR3 spans 14 amino acids. For the CDR3, the DNA is TGTGCCAGCACCCCTCAGGGTGGGATCTACGAGCAGTACTTC. Residues: CASTPQGGIYEQYF.

A few counts support this clone. The chain carries TRBV27 and TRBJ2-3, with D possibly TRBD1 on 6 matching bases. The CDR3 loop spans 14 amino acids. V gave up 4 bases and J gave up 0 bases, with 8 bases separating them. Germline loops: CDR1 MNHEY, CDR2 SMNVEV (reference sequence). CDR3 amino acids: CASSWGRSTDTQYF. CDR3 DNA sequence: TGTGCCAGCAGTTGGGGGCGGAGCACAGATACGCAGTATTTT.

The chain uses TRBV11-2 and TRBJ2-7; 10 nucleotides match TRBD2. This CDR3 has 15 amino acids. The V gene's germline CDR1 is SGHAT and CDR2 FQNNGV. V was pared by 0 bases and J by 6 bases, with 5 bases of the junction left unmatched. The CDR3 reads CASSLDWSSGSEQYF. DNA for the CDR3: TGTGCCAGCAGCTTAGATTGGTCTAGCGGGAGCGAGCAGTACTTC.

The J gene is TRBJ2-7, the V gene TRBV9; D is perhaps TRBD2 (5 bases). The CDR3 contains 12 residues. Trimming took off 4 bases at V and 5 bases at J, with 10 bases between the two ends. Germline V gene data show CDR1 as SGDLS and CDR2 as YYNGEE. DNA of the CDR3: TGTGCCAGCAGCCCCAGAGGGAACGAGCAGTACTTC. It is translated as CASSPRGNEQYF.

The V and J genes are TRBV3-1 (or the pseudogene TRBV3-2) and TRBJ1-1; a weak D match, TRBD1 (5 bases). Per the germline V gene, CDR1 is LGHDT and CDR2 is YNNKEL (reference sequence). Trimming removed 3 bases at V and 7 bases at J, with 15 bases between. The CDR3 covers 14 residues. The CDR3, as DNA: TGTGCCAGCAGCCATCCCCCGGGGGGTGTTGAAGCTTTCTTT. This sequence encodes CASSHPPGGVEAFF.

The V and J genes are TRBV14 and TRBJ2-1; D unclear. Germline V gene lookup returns CDR1 SGHDN and CDR2 FVKESK. Trimming removed 0 bases at V and 6 bases at J, with 6 bases between. The CDR3 runs 13 residues. CDR3 in amino acids: CASSQEPSNEQFF. CDR3 nucleotides: TGTGCCAGCAGCCAAGAGCCTAGCAATGAGCAGTTCTTC.

The chain is built from TRBV15 and TRBJ2-7; tentative D call: TRBD2 (6 bases). Trimming stripped 0 bases from V and 3 bases from J, with 9 bases between. Germline V CDR1 and CDR2: LNHNV, YYDKDF (reference sequence). The CDR3 has 14 residues. The CDR3 region is CATSRDSSDYEQYF. As DNA, the CDR3 is TGTGCCACCAGCAGAGACTCTAGCGACTACGAGCAGTACTTC.

This clone was picked up one time. The gene calls are TRBV19 and TRBJ2-1; TRBD1 aligns across 7 bases. J gave up 3 bases and V 5 bases, and 7 bases lay outside the gene matches. The CDR3 length is 15 residues. In germline, CDR1 is LNHDA, CDR2 SQIVND (reference sequence). The CDR3 protein is CASSLFGDSYNEQFF. The CDR3 region has the DNA TGTGCCAGTAGTCTCTTTGGGGACAGCTACAATGAGCAGTTCTTC.

The V and J genes are TRBV3-1 (or the pseudogene TRBV3-2) and TRBJ2-6; the D gene is possibly TRBD2 (5 bases). This CDR3 contains 16 residues. The germline V gene has CDR1 LGHDT and CDR2 YNNKEL (reference sequence). V dropped 1 base and J dropped 2 bases, with 9 bases sitting between them. The CDR3 region is CASSQGGIPGANVLTF. The CDR3 DNA reads TGTGCCAGCAGCCAAGGAGGGATCCCTGGGGCCAACGTCCTGACTTTC.

J is TRBJ2-2 and V is TRBV28; D is perhaps TRBD1 (6 bases). Per the germline V gene, CDR1 is MDHEN and CDR2 is SYDVKM. V lost 6 bases and J lost 0, with 14 bases in between. CDR3 length equals 16 residues. CDR3 amino acids: CASRPRTATNTGELFF. The CDR3 DNA reads TGTGCCAGCAGGCCGAGGACAGCGACGAACACCGGGGAGCTGTTTTTT.